These 3 T cell receptor beta chains were sequenced from one sample in a study of cytomegalovirus exposure and HLA in healthy donors. PCR was performed using 60 Vbeta and 13 Jbeta primers. Profiled with immunoSEQ multiplex PCR; TCRdb holds only in-frame clones, not every one. Of about 140,000 clones listed, about 87% are singletons. Sequencing was performed on PBMCs. The receptors here all came from a woman aged 30 to 39 in good health and CMV-seronegative.

This chain uses TRBV6-1 with TRBJ2-5, with D maybe TRBD1 (6 bases). The length of the CDR3 is 16 residues. Trimming left V 4 bases short and J 4 bases short, with 19 bases between. CDR1 and CDR2 (germline): MNHNS, SASEGT. The CDR3 here is CASSVSWGVGGETQYF. CDR3 sequence (DNA): TGTGCCAGCAGTGTATCGTGGGGCGTAGGGGGAGAGACCCAGTACTTC.

This clone was seen once. This chain uses TRBV27 with TRBJ2-7; TRBD1 might be the D (5 bases). The CDR3 is made up of 15 amino acids. Per the germline V gene, CDR1 is MNHEY and CDR2 is SMNVEV (reference sequence). Trimming pared 5 bases from V and 3 bases from J, leaving 17 bases between. CDR3 protein: CASSTSRRVRYEQYF. Here the CDR3 DNA reads TGTGCCAGCAGTACCTCTCGCAGGGTTCGCTACGAGCAGTACTTC.

The count of this clone is one. The CDR3 sequence is CASSRDTLVPVELFF. CDR3 DNA: TGCGCCAGCAGCAGGGACACCCTGGTACCGGTGGAGCTGTTTTTT. This chain connects TRBV5-1 to TRBJ2-2; maybe TRBD1 (6 bases). CDR1 is SGHRS, CDR2 YFSETQ, per germline. The CDR3 is 15 residues long. V lost 4 bases, J lost 10 bases, and 20 bases lay in between. Together with reference TRBV5-1 and TRBJ2-2, the CDR3 gives the full variable domain: KAGVTQTPRYLIKTRGQQVTLSCSPISGHRSVSWYQQTPGQGLQFLFEYFSETQRNKGNFPGRFSGRQFSNSRSEMNVSTLELGDSALYLCASSRDTLVPVELFFGEGSRLTVL.